These 28 T cell receptor beta chains were sequenced from one sample in a study of graft-versus-host responses after intestinal transplantation. Their antigen targets remain unknown. Data came from immunoSEQ multiplex PCR; TCRdb stores just in-frame clones and leaves some out. The top ten hold about a sixth of the sample, which has just under 90,000 clones, around 86% seen once. The sample here was unstimulated CD8+ T cells sorted from spleen or lymph node cells, taken before intestinal transplant. These receptors were collected from a human donor who received an intestinal transplant.

This clone appeared once. This sequence joins TRBV7-8 and TRBJ2-3; D is perhaps TRBD2 (5 bases). CDR3 length equals 16 residues. Per germline, CDR1 SGHVS and CDR2 FQNEAQ. The ends were cut back, 4 bases at V and 0 bases at J, with 14 bases in the middle. This chain's CDR3 is CASSSRVGGSTDTQYF. The CDR3 bases are TGTGCCAGCAGCTCCCGTGTGGGCGGGAGCACAGATACGCAGTATTTT.

The rearrangement links TRBV10-3 to TRBJ2-5; 9 positions agree with TRBD1. The CDR3 runs to 16 residues. V lost 0 bases to trimming and J lost 3 bases; unmatched junction nucleotides: 5. Germline V CDR1 and CDR2: ENHRY, SYGVKD. CDR3 protein: CAISESTRQGEETQYF. CDR3 DNA: TGTGCCATCAGTGAGTCGACTCGACAGGGGGAAGAGACCCAGTACTTC.

The chain links TRBV28 to TRBJ1-6, with D unresolved. V shed 3 bases and J shed 9 bases, with 12 bases lying between them. CDR3 length: 14 residues. Germline CDR1 MDHEN, CDR2 SYDVKM. Written as DNA, the CDR3 is TGTGCCAGCAGTTTCGAGGGAGCCGGTTCACCCCTCCACTTT. Amino acid sequence: CASSFEGAGSPLHF.

The rearrangement joins TRBV10-3 to TRBJ2-1; a possible D gene is TRBD2 (6 bases). The CDR3 has 15 residues. V was trimmed by 0 bases and J by 2 bases, leaving 8 bases between them. The V gene's germline CDR1 is ENHRY and CDR2 SYGVKD. CDR3 nucleotides: TGTGCCATCAGTGAGTCAACTAGCCCCTACAATGAGCAGTTCTTC. Residues: CAISESTSPYNEQFF.

This clone was detected only once. The chain is built from TRBV29-1 and TRBJ2-1, with a possible D match to TRBD2 (6 bases). CDR3 length equals 16 residues. V dropped 3 bases and J dropped 6 bases, with 21 bases sitting between them. In germline, CDR1 is SQVTM, CDR2 ANQGSEA. This CDR3 reads CSVEGEDLRRGNEQFF. The CDR3 region has the DNA TGCAGCGTTGAGGGGGAGGACTTGCGTCGCGGCAATGAGCAGTTCTTC.

This clone was recorded once. The J gene is TRBJ1-5, the V gene TRBV27, with D unclear. The ends were cut back, 5 bases at V and 7 bases at J, with 12 bases in the middle. This CDR3 has 13 amino acids. Germline V CDR1 and CDR2: MNHEY, SMNVEV (reference sequence). The CDR3 is CASSIATEQPQHF. The CDR3 nucleotides read TGTGCCAGCAGTATAGCGACTGAACAGCCCCAGCATTTT.

The count of this clone is one. The chain links TRBV20-1 to TRBJ2-7; 9 bases are a match to TRBD1. This CDR3 has 11 residues. J gave up 5 bases and V 7 bases, and 3 bases lay outside the gene matches. Per germline, CDR1 DFQATT and CDR2 SNEGSKA (reference sequence). CDR3 region: CSEDRGNEQYF. In DNA, the CDR3 is TGCAGTGAAGACAGGGGGAACGAGCAGTACTTC.

The chain carries TRBV4-2 and TRBJ2-5, with 9 bases identical to TRBD1. Germline V lookup: CDR1 LGHNA, CDR2 YNFKEQ. This CDR3 has 16 amino acids. V shed 1 base and J 1 base; nucleotides not matched to a gene: 4. CDR3 region: CASSQGGQGLQETQYF. DNA of the CDR3: TGTGCCAGCAGCCAAGGGGGACAGGGCCTCCAAGAGACCCAGTACTTC.

The V call is TRBV11-1, the J call TRBJ2-1, with D possibly matching TRBD2 (5 bases). V lost 4 bases to trimming and J lost 6 bases, with 7 bases between them. The CDR3 is 12 amino acids. Germline CDR1 and CDR2: SGHAT and FQDESV (reference sequence). CDR3 in DNA: TGTGCCAGCAGCTGGACTGTCAATGAGCAGTTCTTC. Protein sequence: CASSWTVNEQFF.

In its sample, this clone was seen a few times. The V call is TRBV9, the J call TRBJ2-2; 8 nucleotides match TRBD2. Germline trimming cut 1 base from V and 3 bases from J; bases unmatched to any gene: 5. Germline CDR1 and CDR2: SGDLS and YYNGEE. This CDR3 has 16 residues. CDR3: CASSVRGGWDTGELFF. Here the CDR3 DNA reads TGTGCCAGCAGCGTACGGGGGGGCTGGGACACCGGGGAGCTGTTTTTT.

This chain joins TRBV7-3 and TRBJ2-1; 11 bases line up with TRBD2. The ends lost 0 bases at V and 9 bases at J; junction bases unmatched: 4. The CDR3 contains 15 residues. Germline-derived CDR1 and CDR2 are SGHTA and FQGTGA. The CDR3 DNA follows: TGTGCCAGCAGCTTAACTAGCGGGGGGGCCCCTGAGCAGTTCTTC. This sequence encodes CASSLTSGGAPEQFF.

V is TRBV28 and J is TRBJ1-6, with D maybe TRBD1 (6 bases). From germline, CDR1 is MDHEN and CDR2 SYDVKM. This CDR3 comprises 17 residues. Trimming pared 4 bases from V and 7 bases from J, leaving 20 bases between. CDR3 coding DNA: TGTGCCAGCAGTTACTTTCGACAGGTCCTCAAGAATTCACCCCTCCACTTT. Protein sequence: CASSYFRQVLKNSPLHF. The full variable domain, in which reference TRBV28 and TRBJ1-6 provide the parts outside the CDR3, is DVKVTQSSRYLVKRTGEKVFLECVQDMDHENMFWYRQDPGLGLRLIYFSYDVKMKEKGDIPEGYSVSREKKERFSLILESASTNQTSMYLCASSYFRQVLKNSPLHFGNGTRLTVT.

A few counts support this clone. V gene TRBV27 combines with J gene TRBJ2-3; either TRBD1 or TRBD2 may supply D (6 bases each). The germline V gene encodes CDR1 MNHEY and CDR2 SMNVEV (reference sequence). Trimming stripped 7 bases from V and 4 bases from J, with 21 bases between. The CDR3 is 16 residues long. The CDR3 DNA sequence: TGTGCCAGCATCCCAGTAGGGGGGCTATTCGCAGATACGCAGTATTTT. Its protein product is CASIPVGGLFADTQYF.

V usage is TRBV27 and J usage is TRBJ2-7; D gene uncertain. This CDR3 has 13 residues. CDR1 MNHEY and CDR2 SMNVEV come from the germline V gene (reference sequence). Trimming removed 0 bases from V and 4 bases from J, with 7 bases in between. For the CDR3, the DNA is TGTGCCAGCAGTTTATCGGTGACATACGAGCAGTACTTC. This gives the protein CASSLSVTYEQYF.

This rearrangement joins TRBV7-3 to TRBJ2-7; perhaps D is TRBD1 or TRBD2 (5 bases each). With 3 bases removed from V and 7 bases from J, the gap between germline ends came to 10 bases. Germline CDR1 SGHTA, CDR2 FQGTGA. This CDR3 has 12 amino acids. The CDR3 reads CASSLGTGEQYF. CDR3 DNA: TGTGCCAGCAGCTTGGGGACGGGAGAGCAGTACTTC.

In DNA, the CDR3 is TGTGCCAGCAGCTTGTCCTCTTCCTACGAGCAGTACTTC. It encodes CASSLSSSYEQYF. This sequence joins TRBV5-4 and TRBJ2-7, with D unclear. Per germline, CDR1 SGHNT and CDR2 YYREEE (reference sequence). The CDR3 spans 13 residues. V lost 1 base to trimming and J lost 1 base, with 6 bases between them.

Notes on this clone: Other DNA variants within this sample encode the same CDR3. The genes are TRBV7-9 and TRBJ2-1; D uncertain. This CDR3 has 14 amino acids. Germline CDR1 is SEHNR and CDR2 is FQNEAQ (reference sequence). The V end lost 3 bases, the J end lost 7 bases, and 13 bases lay between the germline ends. The CDR3 nucleotides read TGTGCCAGCAGCTTGGTCGACCCTCTTAATGAGCAGTTCTTC. Encoded protein: CASSLVDPLNEQFF.

This clone was seen more than once but under ten times. This chain joins TRBV2 and TRBJ2-5, with a weak D call TRBD2 (7 bases). Trimming pared 3 bases from V and 2 bases from J, leaving 13 bases between. CDR3 size: 15 residues. Germline V gene lookup returns CDR1 SNHLY and CDR2 FYNNEI. CDR3 protein: CASSEGGRGQETQYF. CDR3 bases: TGTGCCAGCAGTGAGGGAGGGAGGGGGCAAGAGACCCAGTACTTC.

The table lists this clone with a count of one. V and J are TRBV6-5 and TRBJ2-5; a weak D match, TRBD2 (7 bases). Per germline, CDR1 MNHEY and CDR2 SVGAGI. The V gene lost 6 bases and the J gene lost 3 bases, with 17 bases spanning the gap. This CDR3 has 15 residues. The DNA for the CDR3 is TGTGCCAGCAGCCTCGAAGGGGGGGTAAAAGAGACCCAGTACTTC. Amino acid sequence: CASSLEGGVKETQYF.

This clone was counted a single time. The chain has TRBV2 and TRBJ2-3; 10 bases align to TRBD1. Trimming cost V 10 bases and J 1 base; bases outside gene matches: 5. From germline, CDR1 is SNHLY and CDR2 FYNNEI. The CDR3 loop spans 14 amino acids. CDR3 protein: CATSGTGGTDTQYF. The CDR3 region has the DNA TGTGCCACCTCCGGGACAGGGGGCACAGATACGCAGTATTTT. The full variable domain, its missing parts supplied by reference TRBV2 and TRBJ2-3, is EPEVTQTPSHQVTQMGQEVILRCVPISNHLYFYWYRQILGQKVEFLVSFYNNEISEKSEIFDDQFSVERPDGSNFTLKIRSTKLEDSAMYFCATSGTGGTDTQYFGPGTRLTVL.

This clone was found once. The chain uses TRBV11-2 and TRBJ2-2; 7 bases align to TRBD2. Germline V gene data show CDR1 as SGHAT and CDR2 as FQNNGV. The CDR3 runs 18 residues. V trimming: 2 bases; J trimming: 4 bases; junction bases outside the gene matches: 13. The CDR3 protein is CASSLRLAVGVGTGELFF. In DNA, the CDR3 is TGTGCCAGCAGCTTACGGCTAGCGGTTGGCGTCGGCACCGGGGAGCTGTTTTTT.

V is TRBV5-6 and J is TRBJ1-1; 7 bases are shared with TRBD1. This CDR3 has 14 residues. The germline gives CDR1 SGHDT, CDR2 YYEEEE. V dropped 4 bases and J dropped 0; count of bases not matched to a gene: 3. CDR3 nucleotides: TGTGCCAGCAGCATAGGGGGCATGAACACTGAAGCTTTCTTT. Encoded protein: CASSIGGMNTEAFF. Full variable domain (outside the CDR3, taken from reference TRBV5-6 and TRBJ1-1): DAGVTQSPTHLIKTRGQQVTLRCSPKSGHDTVSWYQQALGQGPQFIFQYYEEEERQRGNFPDRFSGHQFPNYSSELNVNALLLGDSALYLCASSIGGMNTEAFFGQGTRLTVV.

The chain employs TRBV10-3 and TRBJ1-6, with D tentatively TRBD1 (5 bases). The CDR3 sequence is 17 residues long. Germline-derived CDR1 and CDR2 are ENHRY and SYGVKD. The V and J ends lost 3 bases and 7 bases respectively, with 19 bases between them. The CDR3 coding sequence is TGTGCCATCAGTGAAAAGCAAGCCGGGACTGACAATTCACCCCTCCACTTT. Amino acids: CAISEKQAGTDNSPLHF.

The chain links TRBV5-1 to TRBJ2-7; 7 bases align to TRBD2. CDR3 length: 16 amino acids. The V segment lost 1 base and the J segment 2 bases; nucleotides outside the gene matches: 9. Per germline, CDR1 SGHRS and CDR2 YFSETQ. CDR3 sequence: CASSLPSASGAYEQYF. In DNA, the CDR3 is TGCGCCAGCAGCTTGCCTTCGGCTAGCGGCGCCTACGAGCAGTACTTC.

J is TRBJ2-1 and V is TRBV10-3; TRBD2 agrees at 9 bases. The CDR3 has 16 amino acids. Germline V lookup: CDR1 ENHRY, CDR2 SYGVKD. J was trimmed by 2 bases and V by 0 bases; bases with no gene match: 2. CDR3 DNA: TGTGCCATCAGTGAGTCGGCGGGGGGGGCCTACAATGAGCAGTTCTTC. It is translated as CAISESAGGAYNEQFF.

The rearrangement joins TRBV28 to TRBJ2-7; D is ambiguous. Germline-derived CDR1 and CDR2 are MDHEN and SYDVKM. The length of the CDR3 is 14 residues. Trimming took off 3 bases at V and 2 bases at J, with 11 bases between the two ends. The CDR3 loop reads CASSFLGEAYEQYF. The CDR3 bases are TGTGCCAGCAGTTTTTTGGGTGAGGCCTACGAGCAGTACTTC.

The V and J genes are TRBV30 and TRBJ1-2, with D unclear. Between the trimmed V and J ends, which lost 3 bases and 7 bases, there was a span of 15 bases. In germline, CDR1 is GTSNPN, CDR2 SVGIG (reference sequence). There are 13 residues in the CDR3. CDR3 protein: CAWRSTSSGGYTF. The CDR3, as DNA: TGTGCCTGGAGGTCGACCTCTTCGGGTGGCTACACCTTC.

The chain recombines TRBV6-5 with TRBJ1-1; D is uncertain. Germline loops: CDR1 MNHEY, CDR2 SVGAGI. V gave up 6 bases and J gave up 0 bases, with 14 bases separating them. The CDR3 is made up of 15 amino acids. CDR3: CASSLSGSLNTEAFF. CDR3 DNA: TGTGCCAGCAGCCTGTCCGGCAGCTTGAACACTGAAGCTTTCTTT.